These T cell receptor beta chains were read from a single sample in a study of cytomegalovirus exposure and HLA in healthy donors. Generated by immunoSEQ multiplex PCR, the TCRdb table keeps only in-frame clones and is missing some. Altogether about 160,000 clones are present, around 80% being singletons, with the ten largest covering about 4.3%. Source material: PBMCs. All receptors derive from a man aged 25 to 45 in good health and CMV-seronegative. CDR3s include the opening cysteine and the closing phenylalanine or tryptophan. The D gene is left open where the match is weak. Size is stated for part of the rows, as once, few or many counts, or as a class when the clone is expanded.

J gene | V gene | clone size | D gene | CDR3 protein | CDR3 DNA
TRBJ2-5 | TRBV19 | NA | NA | CASSSPRGTQYF | TGTGCCAGTAGTTCGCCCCGGGGGACCCAGTACTTC
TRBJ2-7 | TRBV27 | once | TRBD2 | CASSLGLAGVYEQYF | TGTGCCAGCAGTTTGGGACTAGCGGGGGTCTACGAGCAGTACTTC
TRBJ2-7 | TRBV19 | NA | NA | CASSTGNEQYF | TGTGCCAGTAGCACAGGAAACGAGCAGTACTTC
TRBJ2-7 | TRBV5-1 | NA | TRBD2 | CASSAGGLAVSSYEQYF | TGCGCCAGCAGCGCCGGGGGACTAGCGGTTAGCTCCTACGAGCAGTACTTC
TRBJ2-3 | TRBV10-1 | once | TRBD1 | CASSGTADTQYF | TGCGCCAGCAGCGGGACAGCAGATACGCAGTATTTT
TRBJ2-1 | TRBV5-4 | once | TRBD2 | CASSRGLAGGLAYNEQFF | TGTGCCAGCAGCCGGGGACTAGCGGGGGGGTTGGCTTACAATGAGCAGTTCTTC
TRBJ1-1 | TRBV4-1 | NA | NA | CASSHVVTNTEAFF | TGCGCCAGCAGCCATGTAGTTACTAACACTGAAGCTTTCTTT
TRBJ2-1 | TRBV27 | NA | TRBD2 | CASSFEGSGRSYNEQFF | TGTGCCAGCAGTTTTGAGGGTAGCGGGAGGTCTTACAATGAGCAGTTCTTC
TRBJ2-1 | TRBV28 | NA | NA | CASLPLSSYNEQFF | TGTGCCAGTCTGCCTCTTAGCTCCTACAATGAGCAGTTCTTC
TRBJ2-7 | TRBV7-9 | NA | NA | CASSLAPGTMSYEQYF | TGTGCCAGCAGCTTAGCCCCCGGGACAATGAGCTACGAGCAGTACTTC
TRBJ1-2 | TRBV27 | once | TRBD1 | CASSFYPGGYYGYTF | TGTGCCAGCAGTTTCTATCCAGGGGGGTATTATGGCTACACCTTC
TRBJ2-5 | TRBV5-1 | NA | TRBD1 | CASQQGAVQETQYF | TGCGCCAGCCAGCAGGGGGCAGTACAAGAGACCCAGTACTTC
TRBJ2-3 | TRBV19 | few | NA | CASSMQRASTDTQYF | TGTGCCAGTAGTATGCAGAGGGCTAGCACAGATACGCAGTATTTT
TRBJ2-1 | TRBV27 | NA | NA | CASSPQGTLYNEQFF | TGTGCCAGCAGTCCACAGGGTACCCTTTACAATGAGCAGTTCTTC
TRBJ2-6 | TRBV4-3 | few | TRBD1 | CASSQEQGAGANVLTF | TGCGCCAGCAGCCAGGAACAGGGGGCTGGGGCCAACGTCCTGACTTTC
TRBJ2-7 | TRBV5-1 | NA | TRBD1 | CASSLGTGALEQYF | TGCGCCAGCAGCTTGGGGACAGGGGCTCTCGAGCAGTACTTC
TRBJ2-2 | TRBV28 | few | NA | CASRTEGYRHTGELFF | TGTGCCAGCAGAACCGAGGGCTATCGGCACACCGGGGAGCTGTTTTTT
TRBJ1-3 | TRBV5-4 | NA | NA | CASSLAGLQGGNTIYF | TGTGCCAGCAGCTTGGCGGGCCTTCAGGGAGGAAACACCATATATTTT
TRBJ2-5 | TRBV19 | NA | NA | CASSILGDTSGETQYF | TGTGCCAGTAGTATCCTGGGGGACACTTCTGGGGAGACCCAGTACTTC
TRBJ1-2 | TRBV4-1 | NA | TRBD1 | CASSQQDRDYGYTF | TGCGCCAGCAGCCAACAGGACAGGGACTATGGCTACACCTTC
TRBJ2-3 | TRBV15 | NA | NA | CATSRDQLVHTDTQYF | TGTGCCACCAGCAGAGACCAACTAGTGCACACAGATACGCAGTATTTT
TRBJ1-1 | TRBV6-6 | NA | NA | CASSYGREAFF | TGTGCCAGCAGTTACGGGAGGGAAGCTTTCTTT
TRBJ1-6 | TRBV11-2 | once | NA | CASSYRQKDSPLHF | TGTGCCAGCAGCTACCGACAGAAAGACTCACCCCTCCACTTT
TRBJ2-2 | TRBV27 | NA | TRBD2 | CASSFRRTSGTRTGELFF | TGTGCCAGCAGTTTTCGGCGGACTAGCGGGACCAGGACCGGGGAGCTGTTTTTT
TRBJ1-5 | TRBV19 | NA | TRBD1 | CASTKDRRSNQPQHF | TGTGCCAGTACCAAGGACAGGAGAAGCAATCAGCCCCAGCATTTT
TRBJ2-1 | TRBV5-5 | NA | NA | CASSLRQDPYNEQFF | TGTGCCAGCAGCCTTCGACAGGACCCCTACAATGAGCAGTTCTTC
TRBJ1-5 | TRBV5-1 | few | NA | CASSPFEGQPQHF | TGCGCCAGCAGTCCATTCGAGGGTCAGCCCCAGCATTTT
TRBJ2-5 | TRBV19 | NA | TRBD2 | CASTSGLAGGETQYF | TGTGCCAGTACGTCAGGACTAGCGGGAGGAGAGACCCAGTACTTC
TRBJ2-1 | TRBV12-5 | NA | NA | CASGFSPDEQFF | TGTGCTAGTGGTTTCTCCCCGGATGAGCAGTTCTTC
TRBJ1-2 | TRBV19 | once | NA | CASSISRNRANYGYTF | TGTGCCAGTAGTATATCACGGAACAGGGCCAACTATGGCTACACCTTC
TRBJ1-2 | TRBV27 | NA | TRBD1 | CASSLRTGGLDGYTF | TGTGCCAGCAGTCTCCGAACAGGGGGGTTGGATGGCTACACCTTC
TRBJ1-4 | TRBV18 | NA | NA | CASSSQDNEKLFF | TGTGCCAGCTCGTCACAGGATAATGAAAAACTGTTTTTT
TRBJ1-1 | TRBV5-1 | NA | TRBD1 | CASSSRPRGMNTEAFF | TGCGCCAGCAGCTCCAGACCCAGGGGGATGAACACTGAAGCTTTCTTT
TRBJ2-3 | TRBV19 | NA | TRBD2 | CASSRLAGGPGDTQYF | TGTGCCAGCAGCCGACTAGCGGGGGGGCCGGGGGATACGCAGTATTTT
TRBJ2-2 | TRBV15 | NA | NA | CASSGTVPSGELFF | TGTGCCTCCTCAGGGACTGTTCCGTCGGGGGAGCTGTTTTTT
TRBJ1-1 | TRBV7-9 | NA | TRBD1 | CASSADRGVTMNTEAFF | TGTGCCAGCAGCGCTGACAGGGGGGTAACCATGAACACTGAAGCTTTCTTT
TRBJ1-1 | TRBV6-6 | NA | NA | CATLEYGRSVTMSVFF | TGTGCCACTCTGGAGTACGGACGGTCTGTGACTATGTCTGTTTTCTTT
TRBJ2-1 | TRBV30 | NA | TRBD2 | CAWIKGPRLAGTVFSYNEQFF | TGTGCCTGGATAAAGGGCCCCCGACTAGCGGGAACAGTTTTCTCCTACAATGAGCAGTTCTTC
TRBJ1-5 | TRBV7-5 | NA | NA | CVRRSLDRENGNQPQHF | TGTGTCAGAAGATCCTTGGACAGGGAAAACGGCAATCAGCCCCAGCATTTT